A single sample is the source of the 12 T cell receptor beta chains below, sequenced in a study of blood T cell repertoires in COVID-19 (TCRdb year 2020). The library was built by means of the immunoSEQ multiplex PCR assay. This immuneACCESS table, as held by TCRdb, lists in-frame sequences with V and J called but not all clones. Of the missing ones, under half trace to an unresolved V gene in checked studies; the others have no known cause. The table for this sample lists about 170,000 clones; around 84% of them were counted only once. The leading ten clones occupy about 14% of the sample. Sequenced: peripheral blood. The receptors originated from a woman aged 70-85 years with COVID-19, enrolled during active disease.

A single count supports this clone. The genes are TRBV18 and TRBJ2-3; no clear D gene. This CDR3 has 13 residues. Between the trimmed V and J ends, which lost 8 bases and 2 bases, there was a span of 11 bases. CDR1 and CDR2 from the germline V gene are KGHSH and LQKENI. The CDR3: CASDRVNTDTQYF. DNA for the CDR3: TGTGCCAGCGACCGGGTCAACACAGATACGCAGTATTTT.

The genes are TRBV27 and TRBJ2-7, with unresolved D. This CDR3 has 13 amino acids. Between the trimmed V and J ends, which lost 2 bases and 3 bases, there was a span of 8 bases. The germline gives CDR1 MNHEY, CDR2 SMNVEV (reference sequence). In nucleotides, the CDR3 is TGTGCCAGCAGTTTAACGCAGGACTACGAGCAGTACTTC. It encodes CASSLTQDYEQYF.

The chain has TRBV28 and TRBJ1-1; 9 bases are a match to TRBD1. The CDR3 covers 14 residues. J was trimmed by 11 bases and V by 2 bases; bases with no gene match: 9. From germline, CDR1 is MDHEN and CDR2 SYDVKM. CDR3 sequence reads: CASSLPPGQGAAFF. The DNA of the CDR3 is TGTGCCAGCAGTTTACCACCGGGACAGGGCGCTGCTTTCTTT.

This chain links TRBV5-1 with TRBJ1-2; 7 bases are shared with TRBD1. The CDR3 runs to 15 residues. Germline V gene lookup returns CDR1 SGHRS and CDR2 YFSETQ. V dropped 0 bases and J dropped 4; count of bases not matched to a gene: 6. This CDR3 reads CASSLEGAPSYGYTF. The CDR3 DNA is TGCGCCAGCAGCTTGGAGGGGGCCCCATCCTATGGCTACACCTTC.

This chain's CDR3 is CASSRERELFF. As DNA, the CDR3 is TGTGCCAGCAGCAGAGAGAGGGAGCTGTTTTTT. This chain links TRBV3-1 (or the pseudogene TRBV3-2) with TRBJ2-2; D ambiguous. Germline loops: CDR1 LGHDT, CDR2 YNNKEL (reference sequence). The CDR3 totals 11 residues. V gave up 5 bases and J gave up 9 bases, with 7 bases separating them.

The V gene is TRBV5-5, the J gene TRBJ1-6; D ambiguous. The CDR3 spans 14 residues. V lost 2 bases to trimming and J lost 5 bases, with 8 bases between them. Looked up from germline, CDR1 is SGHKS and CDR2 is YYEKEE (reference sequence). The CDR3 loop is CASSLGGNNSPLHF. In nucleotides, the CDR3 is TGTGCCAGCAGCTTAGGAGGAAATAATTCACCCCTCCACTTT.

The genes are TRBV4-1 and TRBJ1-6; no reliable D call. Germline V gene sequence: CDR1 MGHRA, CDR2 YSYEKL. Trimming took 1 base from V and 7 from J, leaving 20 bases between them. The CDR3 length is 18 residues. The CDR3 here is CASSQVFSRVEINSPLHF. The CDR3 nucleotides are TGCGCCAGCAGCCAAGTTTTCAGCCGGGTCGAAATAAATTCACCCCTCCACTTT.

The V call is TRBV7-2, the J call TRBJ1-3; no definite D call. Per the germline V gene, CDR1 is SGHTA and CDR2 is FQGNSA. The CDR3 has 15 residues. V was pared by 4 bases and J by 3 bases, with 13 bases between. In DNA form, the CDR3 reads TGTGCCAGCAGCTCCGTTAGCTCGGGTGGAAACACCATATATTTT. It codes for CASSSVSSGGNTIYF.

This chain uses TRBV3-1 (or the pseudogene TRBV3-2) with TRBJ1-1, with D possibly TRBD1 on 5 matching bases. The CDR3 contains 15 residues. The V gene's germline CDR1 is LGHDT and CDR2 YNNKEL (reference sequence). The germline V and J ends were trimmed by 4 bases and 4 bases, with 16 bases remaining between them. As DNA, the CDR3 is TGTGCCAGCAGCCCGCAGGCGGGGGGTATCACTGAAGCTTTCTTT. This encodes CASSPQAGGITEAFF.

The chain combines TRBV3-1 (or the pseudogene TRBV3-2) with TRBJ2-5; tentatively, D is TRBD2 (7 bases). V was shortened by 0 bases and J by 1 base, with 18 bases between the two germline ends. The germline V gene encodes CDR1 LGHDT and CDR2 YNNKEL (reference sequence). This CDR3 spans 18 amino acids. CDR3 amino acids: CASSQDNGRGLIQETQYF. The CDR3 DNA reads as TGTGCCAGCAGCCAAGATAACGGGCGGGGGCTAATCCAAGAGACCCAGTACTTC.

This rearrangement joins TRBV28 to TRBJ1-6; the D is unclear. This CDR3 region has 15 residues. The V gene lost 1 base and the J gene lost 7 bases, with 11 bases spanning the gap. Germline assignment: CDR1 MDHEN and CDR2 SYDVKM. CDR3 sequence reads: CASSLLALGNSPLHF. The CDR3 DNA reads TGTGCCAGCAGTTTATTAGCATTAGGAAATTCACCCCTCCACTTT. Full variable domain (missing parts from reference TRBV28 and TRBJ1-6): DVKVTQSSRYLVKRTGEKVFLECVQDMDHENMFWYRQDPGLGLRLIYFSYDVKMKEKGDIPEGYSVSREKKERFSLILESASTNQTSMYLCASSLLALGNSPLHFGNGTRLTVT.

This clone showed up many times. This chain joins TRBV4-1 and TRBJ1-6, with 9 bases lining up with TRBD1. Germline loops: CDR1 MGHRA, CDR2 YSYEKL. After removal of 1 base from V and 6 bases from J, the junction contained 10 bases not matched to a gene. This CDR3 contains 18 residues. The CDR3, as DNA: TGCGCCAGCAGCCAAGGTCCGGGACAGGGTGTGGGTAATTCACCCCTCCACTTT. Amino acids: CASSQGPGQGVGNSPLHF.